The entry below gives a single T cell receptor (beta chain) sequence along with its context. Its cognate antigen is unknown. The data belong to a study of monozygotic twins with cystic fibrosis. Notes on the study in general: Clonality was generally low (median around 0.0098), higher in the most severe patients.

The data were produced by immunoSEQ multiplex PCR, yet TCRdb's version contains in-frame clones alone and is incomplete. This table holds tens of thousands of clones, roughly 84% found once. The CDR3 loop spans 15 amino acids. The germline V and J ends were trimmed by 6 bases and 5 bases, with 20 bases remaining between them. The V gene's germline CDR1 is MNHEY and CDR2 SMNVEV (reference sequence). V and J are TRBV27 and TRBJ2-7, with a weak D call TRBD2 (5 bases). This receptor was taken from a girl aged 2 to 10 with cystic fibrosis. The sample comprised blood. The CDR3 DNA is TGTGCCAGCAGCCGCCGGACTGGTCGTTTCGACGAGCAGTACTTC. This encodes CASSRRTGRFDEQYF.